This paragraph covers one T cell receptor beta chain sequence. The data derive from a study of blood T cell repertoires in COVID-19. There are 15 residues in the CDR3. Germline CDR1 and CDR2: SGHTA and FQGNSA. V was clipped by 5 bases and J by 9 bases; unmatched bases: 10. Some clones are missing from TCRdb's copy, which holds only in-frame ones; the method was immunoSEQ multiplex PCR. The data contain 250,000 to 300,000 clones, about 80% of them singletons. Those who participated ranged in age from roughly 18 to 90 years and resided in around 22 US areas. The sequencing input was PBMCs or T cells enriched from blood (not recorded which). The clonotype comes from a young man with acute COVID-19. This chain links TRBV7-2 with TRBJ1-6; 7 nucleotides agree with TRBD1. CDR3 bases: TGTGCCAGCAGCCTCAGGGGGGACAGTCCTTCACCCCTCCACTTT. It specifies CASSLRGDSPSPLHF.